This passage covers 9 T cell receptor beta chains from one sample sequenced in a study of cytomegalovirus exposure and HLA in healthy donors. PCR amplification relied on 60 Vbeta primers (plus 13 Jbeta primers). The table came from immunoSEQ multiplex PCR; TCRdb's copy has only in-frame clones and leaves some out. The table lists under 150,000 clones, less than 90% of them singletons. Material for sequencing was PBMCs. These receptors originate from a man aged 40-49 years in good health and CMV-seronegative.

V is TRBV30 and J is TRBJ2-7; D perhaps matches TRBD1 (6 bases). The CDR3 consists of 12 residues. Trimming cost V 2 bases and J 3 bases, with 8 bases left between them. CDR1 and CDR2 (germline): GTSNPN, SVGIG (reference sequence). The CDR3 DNA reads TGTGCCTGGAGTAGGGACAACTACGAGCAGTACTTC. It is translated as CAWSRDNYEQYF. Looking up the rest from reference TRBV30 and TRBJ2-7 gives the full variable domain: SQTIHQWPATLVQPVGSPLSLECTVEGTSNPNLYWYRQAAGRGLQLLFYSVGIGQISSEVPQNLSASRPQDRQFILSSKKLLLSDSGFYLCAWSRDNYEQYFGPGTRLTVT.

The chain recombines TRBV5-1 with TRBJ2-7; the match to TRBD1 covers 9 bases. The CDR3 runs to 15 residues. J was trimmed by 5 bases and V by 0 bases; bases with no gene match: 6. Looked up from germline, CDR1 is SGHRS and CDR2 is YFSETQ. CDR3 nucleotide sequence: TGCGCCAGCAGCTTGGGAGACAGGGGGTGGGACGAGCAGTACTTC. Translation: CASSLGDRGWDEQYF.

V is TRBV30 and J is TRBJ1-5, with D maybe TRBD1 (6 bases). The CDR3 runs to 15 residues. V gave up 7 bases and J gave up 1 base, with 17 bases separating them. Germline CDR1 is GTSNPN and CDR2 is SVGIG (reference sequence). CDR3 DNA: TGTGCCTCTTCGGGGGGCACCTTGAGCAATCAGCCCCAGCATTTT. Its translation: CASSGGTLSNQPQHF. The variable domain in full, with the rest retrieved from reference TRBV30 and TRBJ1-5, is SQTIHQWPATLVQPVGSPLSLECTVEGTSNPNLYWYRQAAGRGLQLLFYSVGIGQISSEVPQNLSASRPQDRQFILSSKKLLLSDSGFYLCASSGGTLSNQPQHFGDGTRLSIL.

Details on this clone: At the DNA level, this CDR3 is encoded by other sequences in the same sample as well. The chain has TRBV28 and TRBJ2-1; D may be TRBD1 (6 bases). The V end lost 5 bases, the J end lost 0 bases, and 8 bases lay between the germline ends. Per the germline V gene, CDR1 is MDHEN and CDR2 is SYDVKM. The CDR3 is made up of 14 amino acids. The chain's CDR3 is CASSRDTSYNEQFF. In nucleotides, the CDR3 is TGTGCCAGCAGTCGGGACACCTCCTACAATGAGCAGTTCTTC. Full variable domain (remainder filled in from reference TRBV28 and TRBJ2-1): DVKVTQSSRYLVKRTGEKVFLECVQDMDHENMFWYRQDPGLGLRLIYFSYDVKMKEKGDIPEGYSVSREKKERFSLILESASTNQTSMYLCASSRDTSYNEQFFGPGTRLTVL.

Concerning this clone itself: The same CDR3 can be traced to other DNA sequences in this sample. This CDR3 is CASSPGQGDYGYTF. The CDR3 DNA sequence: TGTGCCAGCAGCCCAGGACAGGGGGACTATGGCTACACCTTC. The V gene is TRBV9, the J gene TRBJ1-2, with 10 bases aligning to TRBD1. Germline V gives CDR1 SGDLS, CDR2 YYNGEE. The trim removed 4 bases at V and 3 bases at J, leaving 3 bases unmatched. CDR3 length: 14 residues.

The rearrangement links TRBV7-2 to TRBJ2-7; 9 nucleotides line up with TRBD2. Germline values: CDR1 SGHTA, CDR2 FQGNSA. The ends lost 1 base at V and 0 bases at J; junction bases unmatched: 10. This CDR3 contains 18 residues. Here the CDR3 DNA reads TGTGCCAGCAGCTTAGAGGGCCAGCGGGGGGACATCTCCTACGAGCAGTACTTC. The encoded protein is CASSLEGQRGDISYEQYF. Full variable domain (missing parts from reference TRBV7-2 and TRBJ2-7): GAGVSQSPSNKVTEKGKDVELRCDPISGHTALYWYRQSLGQGLEFLIYFQGNSAPDKSGLPSDRFSAERTGGSVSTLTIQRTQQEDSAVYLCASSLEGQRGDISYEQYFGPGTRLTVT.

The chain recombines TRBV29-1 with TRBJ1-1; 7 bases match TRBD1. The CDR3 consists of 13 residues. Germline V gene sequence: CDR1 SQVTM, CDR2 ANQGSEA. With V trimmed by 7 bases and J by 1 base, 6 bases remained unmatched. CDR3 in amino acids: CSGKQGQNTEAFF. CDR3 nucleotides: TGCAGCGGCAAACAGGGGCAGAACACTGAAGCTTTCTTT.

This chain uses TRBV5-1 with TRBJ2-5, with 12 bases fitting TRBD2. The ends lost 4 bases at V and 11 bases at J; junction bases unmatched: 12. In germline, CDR1 is SGHRS, CDR2 YFSETQ. The CDR3 has 15 residues. The chain's CDR3 is CASSTLLAGGSEQYF. The DNA of the CDR3 is TGCGCCAGCAGCACTTTACTAGCGGGAGGATCTGAGCAGTACTTC.

On this clone itself: The junction shows a germline mismatch at one end, possibly a read error. This sequence joins TRBV7-9 and TRBJ1-2, with 8 bases lining up with TRBD1. Germline CDR1 and CDR2: SEHNR and FQNEAQ (reference sequence). CDR3 size: 13 residues. The CDR3 region is CSSSRQGSHGYTF. CDR3 sequence (DNA): TGTTCCAGCAGCAGACAGGGGAGTCATGGCTACACCTTC.